This T cell receptor (beta chain) was captured by sequencing in a study of blood T cell repertoires in COVID-19. As originally analysed: Quantification of nucleated cells was approximated via reference gene primer amplification. Only in-frame clones appear in the TCRdb table, and some are missing; sequencing was by immunoSEQ multiplex PCR. D and trimming come from the DNA, and the V and J calls and clone size come from that table. The sample shows more than 150,000 clones, about four fifths of them seen only once. Germline V CDR1 and CDR2: SGDLS, YYNGEE. Trimming removed 0 bases from V and 0 bases from J, with 10 bases in between. The length of the CDR3 is 15 residues.

The gene calls are TRBV9 and TRBJ2-7; TRBD1 might be the D (6 bases). The origin of this receptor is a human donor in a cohort sampled during active COVID-19. Sequenced input: peripheral blood. The chain's CDR3 is CASSVGTGISYEQYF. CDR3 in DNA: TGTGCCAGCAGCGTAGGAACAGGGATCTCCTACGAGCAGTACTTC.